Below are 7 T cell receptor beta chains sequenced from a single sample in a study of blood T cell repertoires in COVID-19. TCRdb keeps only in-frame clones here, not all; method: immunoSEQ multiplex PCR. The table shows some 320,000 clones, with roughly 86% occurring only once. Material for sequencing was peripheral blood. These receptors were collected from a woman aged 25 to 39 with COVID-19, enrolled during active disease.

The CDR3: CASSLAVTEETQYF. As DNA, the CDR3 is TGCGCCAGCAGCTTGGCCGTAACAGAAGAGACCCAGTACTTC. The rearrangement uses TRBV5-1 and TRBJ2-5; D gene ambiguous. The CDR3 contains 14 residues. The V gene lost 0 bases and the J gene lost 3 bases, with 9 bases spanning the gap. CDR1 SGHRS and CDR2 YFSETQ come from the germline V gene.

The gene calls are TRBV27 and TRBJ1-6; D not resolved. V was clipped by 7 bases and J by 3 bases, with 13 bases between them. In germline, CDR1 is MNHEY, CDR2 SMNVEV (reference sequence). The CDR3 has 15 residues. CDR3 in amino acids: CASNSGRLYNSPLHF. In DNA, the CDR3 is TGTGCCAGCAATAGTGGGAGACTCTATAATTCACCCCTCCACTTT.

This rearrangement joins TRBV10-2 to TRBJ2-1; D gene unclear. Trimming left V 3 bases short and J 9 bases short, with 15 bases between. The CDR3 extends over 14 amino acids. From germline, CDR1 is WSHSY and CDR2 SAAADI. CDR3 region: CASSDLGPGSEQFF. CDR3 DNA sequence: TGCGCCAGCAGTGACCTAGGCCCGGGTAGTGAGCAGTTCTTC.

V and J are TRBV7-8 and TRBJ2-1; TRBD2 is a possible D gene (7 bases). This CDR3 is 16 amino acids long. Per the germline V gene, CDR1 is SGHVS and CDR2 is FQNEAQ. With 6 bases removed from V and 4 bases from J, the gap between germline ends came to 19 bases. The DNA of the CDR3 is TGTGCCAGCAGTTACCGGGGGGCGGTCATATACAATGAGCAGTTCTTC. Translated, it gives CASSYRGAVIYNEQFF.

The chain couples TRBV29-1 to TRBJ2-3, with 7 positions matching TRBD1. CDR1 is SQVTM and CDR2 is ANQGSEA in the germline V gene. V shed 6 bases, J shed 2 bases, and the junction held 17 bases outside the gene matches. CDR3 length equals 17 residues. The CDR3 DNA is TGCAGCGTCGTCGGGATAAGCTCACAGGGGTCCACAGATACGCAGTATTTT. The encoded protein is CSVVGISSQGSTDTQYF.

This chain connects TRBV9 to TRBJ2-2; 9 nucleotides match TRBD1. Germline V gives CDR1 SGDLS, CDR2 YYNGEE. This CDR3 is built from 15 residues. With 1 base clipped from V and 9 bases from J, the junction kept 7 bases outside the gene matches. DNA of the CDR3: TGTGCCAGCAGCGTACTTGGACAGGGGTTCAGGGAGCTGTTTTTT. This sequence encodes CASSVLGQGFRELFF. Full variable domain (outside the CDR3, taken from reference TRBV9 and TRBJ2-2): DSGVTQTPKHLITATGQRVTLRCSPRSGDLSVYWYQQSLDQGLQFLIQYYNGEERAKGNILERFSAQQFPDLHSELNLSSLELGDSALYFCASSVLGQGFRELFFGEGSRLTVL.

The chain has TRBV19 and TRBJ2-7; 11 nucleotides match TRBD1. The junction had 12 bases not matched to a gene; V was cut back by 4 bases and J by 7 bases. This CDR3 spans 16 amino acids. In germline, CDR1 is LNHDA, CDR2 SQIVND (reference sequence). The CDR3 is CASSTGQGAPRGEQYF. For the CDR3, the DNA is TGTGCCAGTAGTACAGGACAGGGGGCTCCCCGGGGAGAGCAGTACTTC.